Sequencing of this TCR beta chain was carried out in a study of radiation and T cells in renal cell carcinoma. Libraries were prepared by immunoSEQ multiplex PCR; TCRdb keeps only in-frame clonotypes and omits some of them. The data hold around 100,000 clones, with approximately 80% observed a single time. Regarding time point: blood 4 weeks post-SBRT, at nephrectomy. Documented treatment: 15 Gy SBRT to primary tumor, nephrectomy 4 weeks later. The CDR3 loop spans 15 amino acids. The germline V and J ends were trimmed by 3 bases and 0 bases, with 11 bases remaining between them. Germline CDR1 is SGHAT and CDR2 is FQNNGV.

The rearrangement links TRBV11-2 to TRBJ1-1; D call uncertain. The material sequenced was blood, taken from a patient whose treatment included radiotherapy and nephrectomy. This clonotype was obtained from a man in his 60s with renal cell carcinoma. Here the CDR3 DNA reads TGTGCCAGCAGCTTCGACCCCCTATTGAACACTGAAGCTTTCTTT. The encoded protein is CASSFDPLLNTEAFF. Using reference TRBV11-2 and TRBJ1-1 for the parts outside the CDR3, the full variable domain is EAGVAQSPRYKIIEKRQSVAFWCNPISGHATLYWYQQILGQGPKLLIQFQNNGVVDDSQLPKDRFSAERLKGVDSTLKIQPAKLEDSAVYLCASSFDPLLNTEAFFGQGTRLTVV.